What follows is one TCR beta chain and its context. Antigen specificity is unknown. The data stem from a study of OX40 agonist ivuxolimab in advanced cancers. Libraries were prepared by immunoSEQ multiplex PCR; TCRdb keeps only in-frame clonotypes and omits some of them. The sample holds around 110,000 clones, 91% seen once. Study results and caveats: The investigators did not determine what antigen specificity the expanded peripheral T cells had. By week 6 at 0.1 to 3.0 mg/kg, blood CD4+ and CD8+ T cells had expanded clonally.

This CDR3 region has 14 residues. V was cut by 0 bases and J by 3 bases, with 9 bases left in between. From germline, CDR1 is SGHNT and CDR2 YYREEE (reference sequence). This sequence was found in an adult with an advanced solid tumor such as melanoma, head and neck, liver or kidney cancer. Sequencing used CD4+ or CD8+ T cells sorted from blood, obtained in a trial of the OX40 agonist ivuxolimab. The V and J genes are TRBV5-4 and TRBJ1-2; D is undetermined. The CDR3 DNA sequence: TGTGCCAGCAGCTTGGTACGAGAAGACTATGGCTACACCTTC. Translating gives CASSLVREDYGYTF.